The source of this T cell receptor beta chain is a study of T cell responses to AZD1222 COVID-19 vaccine. Method: immunoSEQ multiplex PCR; TCRdb's copy keeps in-frame clones and lacks some. This table has 120,000 to 150,000 clones, about nine tenths appearing once. This clone showed up just once. This sequence originates from an adult who received the AZD1222 COVID-19 vaccine. The input for sequencing was peripheral blood, taken 28 days after the second AZD1222 dose.

CDR3 sequence: CASSQRASGSGNTIYF. Here the CDR3 DNA reads TGTGCCAGCAGCCAGAGAGCTAGCGGCTCTGGAAACACCATATATTTT. The V call is TRBV3-1 (or the pseudogene TRBV3-2), the J call TRBJ1-3; no clear D gene. V was pared by 3 bases and J by 0 bases, with 12 bases between. The germline gives CDR1 LGHDT, CDR2 YNNKEL (reference sequence). The CDR3 contains 16 residues.